This TCR beta chain derives from a study of OX40 agonist ivuxolimab in advanced cancers. Study-wide context: Ivuxolimab, which targeted the costimulatory receptor OX40 (CD134), was an agonistic, fully human IgG2 monoclonal antibody. The paper covers the monotherapy dose-escalation part of the phase I ivuxolimab trial, which included N ≈ 57 patients. Of the roughly 54 patients in dose escalation, around 19 had hepatocellular carcinoma, about 15 had melanoma, 9 had renal cell carcinoma and 9 had head and neck cancer. Intravenous ivuxolimab was administered to patients every 2 weeks at six dose levels: 0.01, 0.1, 0.3, 1.5, 3 and 10 mg/kg. In the dose-escalation cohort, around four fifths of patients were male, and the mean age was around 60 years, with a range of about 23 to 80. Patients were allowed to have had prior anti-PD-1, anti-PD-L1 or anti-CTLA-4 therapy, and 30% to 40% of the dose-escalation patients had been treated with checkpoint inhibitors. The point of sequencing TCRbeta in the periphery was to test whether ivuxolimab changed TCR sequence diversity and drove clonal T-cell expansion. Three dose-escalation patients achieved partial responses, one with hepatocellular carcinoma and two with cutaneous melanoma. Points the paper makes about the study in general: In the 0.1-3.0 mg/kg groups, partial responders were among the patients with the lowest normalized peripheral clonal expansion, particularly in CD8+ T cells. The antigen specificity of the peripheral T cells that underwent clonal expansion was not determined. At doses from 0.1 to 3.0 mg/kg, clonal expansion was seen in both CD4+ and CD8+ blood T cells between baseline and week 6. Low levels of normalized T-cell clonal expansion were also seen in some nonresponding patients. On average, CD8+ T cells showed more expanded clones than CD4+ T cells after ivuxolimab.

For sequencing of the TCRbeta CDR3 region, genomic DNA was extracted from the sorted cells. The immunoSEQ Assay was used for sequencing of TCRbeta CDR3 regions. This immuneACCESS table, as held by TCRdb, lists in-frame sequences with V and J called but not all clones. Of the missing ones, under half trace to an unresolved V gene in checked studies; the others have no known cause. The sample profile shows about 88,000 clones; 85% to 90% of them were found once. The ten largest account for 0.2% to 0.25% of the sample. Comments on this clone: Its antigen is currently not known. No much larger clone is present one base from it, and per-base qualities are unavailable.

Patients with autoimmune disease history or receiving systemic immunosuppression were excluded from the trial. In every dose cohort, peripheral blood was drawn for TCR sequencing at baseline, cycle 4 day 1, and cycle 7 day 1. Samples came from an open-label, multicenter, first-in-human phase I dose-escalation trial of ivuxolimab. The trial enrolled adults with locally advanced or metastatic head and neck squamous cell, hepatocellular, melanoma or renal cell carcinoma. CD4+ and CD8+ T cells were sorted separately from peripheral blood before TCR sequencing. Trimming takes 7 bases off V and 10 bases off J; junction bases not matched to a gene: 14. The CDR3 numbers 15 residues from cysteine through phenylalanine. The read is trimmed to its CDR3 DNA, 45 bases read in frame from base 1. Reading the germline V gene (reference sequence) gives CDR1 SGHNT and CDR2 YYREEE.

The material sequenced was CD4+ or CD8+ T cells sorted from blood, taken in a trial of the OX40 agonist ivuxolimab. The TCR sequence derives from an adult with an advanced solid tumor such as melanoma, head and neck, liver or kidney cancer. The sequence links TRBV5-4 to TRBJ2-3; TRBD2 matches 11 bases in the middle. The CDR3 region has the sequence CASSLAGGPVGSQYF. The bases read TGTGCCAGCTCCCTAGCGGGAGGCCCTGTAGGATCGCAGTATTTT. Here the CDR3 is joined to the reference TRBV5-4 and TRBJ2-3 genes, and the full variable domain is: ETGVTQSPTHLIKTRGQQVTLRCSSQSGHNTVSWYQQALGQGPQFIFQYYREEENGRGNFPPRFSGLQFPNYSSELNVNALELDDSALYLCASSLAGGPVGSQYFGPGTRLTVL.